Shown below are 10 T cell receptor beta chains from a single sample sequenced in a study of CD8+CD57+ T cells in acquired aplastic anemia. Template material for TCR beta VDJ and CDR3 profiling consisted of genomic DNA. One entry per CDR3 protein results from TCRdb running MiXCR on the reads. The sample shows about 180,000 distinct CDR3 sequences, 63% of them seen only once. It was patients with CD8+CD57+ cell expansion by flow cytometry who were chosen for sequencing. Material for sequencing was sorted CD4+, CD8+, or CD8+CD57+ T cells (not recorded which) from PBMCs. The receptor set was obtained from a human donor with aplastic anemia.

A remark on this clonotype: A much larger clone differs by one base, so this may be a read error. This CDR3 is missing its conserved last phenylalanine or tryptophan, likely due to a read error. V usage is TRBV12-3 or TRBV12-4 and J usage is TRBJ1-1, with 12 bases that match TRBD1. The CDR3 is 14 residues long. V was clipped by 10 bases and J by 5 bases; unmatched bases: 8. CDR3 in DNA: TGTGCCACGGGACAGGGGGCGAAAAAAACTGAAGCTTTCCTT. Translated: CATGQGAKKTEAFL.

This clonotype has a count of ten or more. This chain joins TRBV5-6 and TRBJ2-1; D gene unclear. The CDR3 extends over 14 amino acids. V was trimmed by 1 base and J by 0 bases, leaving 5 bases between them. Germline values: CDR1 SGHDT, CDR2 YYEEEE. The CDR3 DNA sequence: TGTGCCAGCAGCTTGTTAAGCTCCTACAATGAGCAGTTCTTC. Translation gives CASSLLSSYNEQFF.

As to this clonotype: The germline gene is not matched at one end of the junction; a read error may be the cause. The chain uses TRBV5-1 and TRBJ2-5; D is ambiguous. This CDR3 has 16 amino acids. CDR1 is SGHRS, CDR2 YFSETQ, per germline. Here the CDR3 reads CASSVNAAVEQETQYF. In DNA form, the CDR3 reads TGTGCCAGCAGCGTAAATGCAGCTGTCGAACAAGAGACCCAGTACTTC.

This chain connects TRBV2 to TRBJ2-3; D gene uncertain. Trimming took 3 bases from V and 0 from J, leaving 7 bases between them. The germline V gene has CDR1 SNHLY and CDR2 FYNNEI. This CDR3 region has 14 residues. The CDR3 DNA reads as TGTGCCAGCAGTGACATGGCTAGCACAGATACGCAGTATTTT. Its protein product is CASSDMASTDTQYF.

The gene calls are TRBV7-8 and TRBJ2-7, with D perhaps TRBD1 (6 bases). Trimming shortened V by 5 bases and J by 4 bases, and 21 bases separated the two germline ends. This CDR3 is 16 amino acids long. In germline, CDR1 is SGHVS, CDR2 FQNEAQ. This CDR3 reads CASSQPIDGTSYEQYF. CDR3 DNA sequence: TGTGCCAGCAGCCAACCCATTGACGGGACATCGTACGAGCAGTACTTC.

The V gene is TRBV11-2, the J gene TRBJ2-2; unclear D gene. Trimming took 5 bases from V and 8 from J, leaving 12 bases between them. Germline lookup yields CDR1 SGHAT and CDR2 FQNNGV. This CDR3 is 13 amino acids long. The CDR3 DNA reads as TGTGCCAGCAGCCTTACGGACGCAGGGGAGCTGTTTTTT. It translates to CASSLTDAGELFF.

V is TRBV24-1 and J is TRBJ2-5, with D possibly matching TRBD2 (5 bases). The germline CDR1 and CDR2 sequences are KGHDR and SFDVKD. CDR3 length: 13 amino acids. V was clipped by 2 bases and J by 4 bases, with 7 bases between them. This chain's CDR3 is CATSDYGVETQYF. The DNA of the CDR3 is TGTGCCACCAGTGATTACGGGGTAGAGACCCAGTACTTC.

Points on this clonotype: A much bigger clone sits one base away, suggesting this may be a read error. The V and J genes are TRBV4-1 and TRBJ1-5; 7 nucleotides line up with TRBD1. From germline, CDR1 is MGHRA and CDR2 YSYEKL. The length of the CDR3 is 15 residues. Here the CDR3 DNA reads TGCGCCAGCAGCCCAGTCGCAGGGGGAGGTCAGCCCCTGCATTTT. Amino acid sequence: CASSPVAGGGQPLHF.

The V gene is TRBV7-9, the J gene TRBJ1-1, with TRBD1 matching over 9 bases. The trim removed 2 bases at V and 0 bases at J, leaving 4 bases unmatched. Germline lookup yields CDR1 SEHNR and CDR2 FQNEAQ (reference sequence). The CDR3 sequence is 16 residues long. The CDR3 protein is CASSLRDRDMNTEAFF. DNA of the CDR3: TGTGCCAGCAGCTTAAGGGACAGGGATATGAACACTGAAGCTTTCTTT.

With regard to this clonotype: Germline is not matched at one junction end, which may reflect a read error. V usage is TRBV19 and J usage is TRBJ2-2; no definite D call. The germline gives CDR1 LNHDA, CDR2 SQIVND (reference sequence). This CDR3 contains 14 residues. The CDR3 DNA sequence: TGTGCCAGTAGTATTAGGGTAAACACCGGAGAGCTGTTTTTT. Translating it yields CASSIRVNTGELFF. The variable domain in full, with the rest retrieved from reference TRBV19 and TRBJ2-2, is DGGITQSPKYLFRKEGQNVTLSCEQNLNHDAMYWYRQDPGQGLRLIYYSQIVNDFQKGDIAEGYSVSREKKESFPLTVTSAQKNPTAFYLCASSIRVNTGELFFGEGSRLTVL.